This is a list of T cell receptor beta chains from one sample in a study of early T cells in non-severe SARS-CoV-2 infection. TCRdb processed the 5' RACE reads anew with MiXCR; each CDR3 protein has one entry. The table lists 80,000 or so distinct CDR3 sequences, about 11% of them singletons. Specimen: whole blood, collected at baseline. The receptors derive from an adult who was a healthcare worker with PCR-confirmed SARS-CoV-2 infection or an uninfected control (not recorded which). CDR3s include the opening cysteine and the closing phenylalanine or tryptophan. Each record gives: D gene, V gene, clone size, J gene, CDR3 DNA, CDR3 protein. The D gene is left open where the match is weak. Size tells how often a clone was seen (once, few, many) or the class of an expanded clone, and some rows leave it out.

>NA|TRBV5-5|few|TRBJ1-6
TGTGCCAGCAGCTGGGACGGACCCCTCCACTTT
CASSWDGPLHF
>NA|TRBV6-1|many|TRBJ2-1
TGTGCCAGCAGGGGAGGAGTACAACCATACAATGAGCAGTTCTTC
CASRGGVQPYNEQFF
>TRBD1|TRBV19|NA|TRBJ1-5
TGTGCCAGTAGTCAAGGACAGGCTAATCGGCCCCAGCATTTT
CASSQGQANRPQHF
>TRBD2|TRBV6-2/TRBV6-3|NA|TRBJ2-1
TGTGCCAGCAGCCGCCGGACTAGCGGGGGCCTTGGGGACAATGAGCAGTTCTTC
CASSRRTSGGLGDNEQFF
>TRBD1|TRBV5-1|few|TRBJ1-2
TGCGCCAGCAGCTGGACAGGGGGCAACTATGGCTACACCTTC
CASSWTGGNYGYTF
>NA|TRBV29-1|NA|TRBJ1-1
TGCAGCGTTTTAACGGACCCTCCTGAAGCTTTCTTT
CSVLTDPPEAFF
>NA|TRBV12-3/TRBV12-4|NA|TRBJ1-4
TGTGCCAGCAGTACGGCTCCGAACAGGGAGAATGAAAAACTGTTTTTT
CASSTAPNRENEKLFF
>NA|TRBV6-2/TRBV6-3|few|TRBJ2-1
TGTGCCAGCAGTTACTCGGAGTCCTCAAATGAGCAGTTCTTC
CASSYSESSNEQFF
>NA|TRBV9|many|TRBJ1-4
TGTGCCAGCAGCCAGAACCCGGGGCCTGGGGAAAAACTGTTTTTT
CASSQNPGPGEKLFF
>NA|TRBV7-9|many|TRBJ2-2
TGTGCCAGCACCGGGGAGCTGTTTTTT
CASTGELFF
>NA|TRBV12-3/TRBV12-4|few|TRBJ2-5
TGTGCCAGCAGTTTCAGTGGAGGGGCGGAGACCCAGTACTTC
CASSFSGGAETQYF
>TRBD1|TRBV7-9|NA|TRBJ1-6
TGTGCCAGCAGCTTAGGGGACAGCAATTCACCCCTCCACTTT
CASSLGDSNSPLHF
>TRBD1|TRBV7-9|NA|TRBJ1-2
TGTGCCAGCAGCCCCCCGGGACAGGGTCCCTATGGCTACACCTTC
CASSPPGQGPYGYTF
>NA|TRBV5-1|NA|TRBJ1-2
TGCGCCAGCAGCTTGGGGGAGGTCAACTATGGCTACACCTTC
CASSLGEVNYGYTF
>NA|TRBV6-5|many|TRBJ1-2
TGTGCCAGCAGCCCCGACCCTGGGCCTAACTATGGCTACACCTTC
CASSPDPGPNYGYTF
>TRBD1|TRBV11-2|few|TRBJ1-4
TGTGCCAGCAGCTTAGCAGGGACAGGGGGCGAAAAACTGTTTTTT
CASSLAGTGGEKLFF
>NA|TRBV9|few|TRBJ2-3
TGTGCCAGCAGCGTAGACCTCGTCGATACGCAGTATTTT
CASSVDLVDTQYF
>NA|TRBV5-1|many|TRBJ2-7
TGCGCCAGCAGTATTAACGCCGCCGAGCAGTACTTC
CASSINAAEQYF
>NA|TRBV20-1|few|TRBJ1-6
TGCAGTGCTGAACTGGCCTCCCAGGCTAGCAATTCACCCCTCCACTTT
CSAELASQASNSPLHF
>TRBD2|TRBV3-1|few|TRBJ2-2
TGTGCCAGCAGCCCCACTAGCGGGGGGTACACCGGGGAGCTGTTTTTT
CASSPTSGGYTGELFF
>NA|TRBV7-6|few|TRBJ1-6
TGTGCCAGCAGTAGGGGGGGAGAGGCCTATAATTCACCCCTCCACTTT
CASSRGGEAYNSPLHF
>NA|TRBV24-1|few|TRBJ1-3
TGTGCCACCAAGGGCAGTGGAAACACCATATATTTT
CATKGSGNTIYF
>NA|TRBV18|many|TRBJ1-3
TGTGCCAGCTCACCACCGTCGTCCTCTGGAAACACCATATATTTT
CASSPPSSSGNTIYF
>NA|TRBV28|many|TRBJ1-2
TGTGCCAGCAGTACGGACAGTAGTTATGGCTACACCTTC
CASSTDSSYGYTF
>TRBD2|TRBV7-6|NA|TRBJ2-5
TGTGCCAGCAGGCTAGCGGGGGGGAAAGAGACCCAGTACTTC
CASRLAGGKETQYF
>TRBD1|TRBV29-1|few|TRBJ1-5
TGCAGCGTCGGGACAGGCGATAGACAGCCCCAGCATTTT
CSVGTGDRQPQHF
>TRBD1|TRBV7-9|many|TRBJ2-5
TGTGCCAGCAGCTCGTGGACAGGGGCAGGGGAGACCCAGTACTTC
CASSSWTGAGETQYF
>NA|TRBV7-9|few|TRBJ2-1
TGTGCCAGCAGAGAGTACAATGAGCAGTTCTTC
CASREYNEQFF
>TRBD1|TRBV5-6|NA|TRBJ2-5
TGTGCCAGCAGCGGTCGGGACAGGGGTGTGGAGACCCAGTACTTC
CASSGRDRGVETQYF
>NA|TRBV3-1|many|TRBJ1-6
TGTGCCAGCAGACAAACCTATAATTCACCCCTCCACTTT
CASRQTYNSPLHF
>TRBD2|TRBV19|NA|TRBJ2-5
TGTGCCAGTAGTAAGACGGGGGGTCAAGAGACCCAGTACTTC
CASSKTGGQETQYF
>NA|TRBV7-3|few|TRBJ1-1
TGTGCCAGCAGCTTATCCCCCGGGAACACTGAAGCTTTCTTT
CASSLSPGNTEAFF
>NA|TRBV5-4|NA|TRBJ2-3
TGTGCCAGCAGCCCCCGGGACAGCACAGATACGCAGTATTTT
CASSPRDSTDTQYF
>NA|TRBV20-1|many|TRBJ1-4
TGCAGTGCTAGGTCGGGCCTAGCAACTAATGAAAAACTGTTTTTT
CSARSGLATNEKLFF
>TRBD1|TRBV20-1|NA|TRBJ1-5
TGCAGTGCTAGAGTTCGGGGACAGTTCAATCAGCCCCAGCATTTT
CSARVRGQFNQPQHF
>TRBD1|TRBV9|many|TRBJ1-2
TGTGCCAGCAGCGTAGACACAGGGGGCTACTATGGCTACACCTTC
CASSVDTGGYYGYTF
>NA|TRBV11-2|many|TRBJ2-3
TGTGCCAGCAGCTGGGTCGGACGGGTCGATACGCAGTATTTT
CASSWVGRVDTQYF
>NA|TRBV6-5|NA|TRBJ1-6
TGTGCCAGCAGGAGGGGATCTTATAATTCACCCCTCCACTTT
CASRRGSYNSPLHF
>TRBD1|TRBV15|NA|TRBJ1-5
TGTGCCACCAGCAGCCCAGACAGGGGGGCGATTAGGAGCAATCAGCCCCAGCATTTT
CATSSPDRGAIRSNQPQHF
>TRBD1|TRBV2|few|TRBJ1-3
TGTGCCACCCGACAGGGGAGCTCTGGAAACACCATATATTTT
CATRQGSSGNTIYF
>NA|TRBV20-1|NA|TRBJ2-3
TGCAGTGCTAGACTCTACCATAGTTCGTACACAGATACGCAGTATTTT
CSARLYHSSYTDTQYF
>NA|TRBV30|few|TRBJ2-7
TGTGCCTGGGGATGGAGCGGTTACGAGCAGTACTTC
CAWGWSGYEQYF
>TRBD2|TRBV6-1|many|TRBJ2-2
TGTGCCAGCAGTGAACTAGCGGGGAACACCGGGGAGCTGTTTTTT
CASSELAGNTGELFF
>NA|TRBV19|NA|TRBJ1-5
TGTGCCACCGGGGGCAATCAGCCCCAGCATTTT
CATGGNQPQHF
>NA|TRBV5-1|many|TRBJ2-2
TGCGCCAGCAGCTTAGAGTTAAACACCGGGGAGCTGTTTTTT
CASSLELNTGELFF
>NA|TRBV7-2|many|TRBJ2-7
TGTGCCAGCAGCCCAGAAACCTACGAGGGGCGAGAGCAGTACTTC
CASSPETYEGREQYF
>NA|TRBV29-1|few|TRBJ1-2
TGCAGCGTTGAAGATCTCGCAAATTGGGGCTACACCTTC
CSVEDLANWGYTF
>NA|TRBV7-2|few|TRBJ2-7
TGTGCCAGCAGCTTATACCGGGACACCTACGAGCAGTACTTC
CASSLYRDTYEQYF
>TRBD1|TRBV29-1|NA|TRBJ2-1
TGCAGCGTTGAAGTAGCCCGGACAGGGGCTTTGTTCTTC
CSVEVARTGALFF
>NA|TRBV20-1|many|TRBJ2-7
TGCAGTGCTAGAGATCTGGACACCTTCACCTACGAGCAGTACTTC
CSARDLDTFTYEQYF
>NA|TRBV20-1|many|TRBJ2-1
TGCAGTGTATCCGAGCGCACCTACAATGAGCAGTTCTTC
CSVSERTYNEQFF
>NA|TRBV6-5|NA|TRBJ1-1
TGTGCCAGCAGAAGAAGTGGGGGTATGAACACTGAAGCTTTCTTT
CASRRSGGMNTEAFF
>NA|TRBV12-3/TRBV12-4|NA|TRBJ2-7
TGTGCCAGCGGCCAACAATACGAGCAGTACTTC
CASGQQYEQYF
>NA|TRBV20-1|many|TRBJ1-2
TGCAGTGCTAGCAGTGTTGAGTCAAACTATGGCTACACCTTC
CSASSVESNYGYTF
>TRBD1|TRBV29-1|few|TRBJ2-2
TGCAGCGCCCGACGGGACAGATCGAACACCGGGGAGCTGTTTTTT
CSARRDRSNTGELFF